This T cell receptor beta chain was sequenced during a study of a mutant IDH1 vaccine in newly diagnosed glioma. Stated time point: baseline, week 1 (first vaccination visit). Treatment defined: pre-vaccination baseline after standard-of-care therapy. Donors had new IDH1-mutant astrocytomas of WHO grade 3 or 4 (ATRX-lost). J gave up 0 bases and V 6 bases, and 7 bases lay outside the gene matches. CDR3 length: 16 residues. The germline gives CDR1 LNHDA, CDR2 SQIVND (reference sequence). To note about this clone: As yet, its antigen is unknown.

Study outcomes and limitations: Apparently, pseudoprogression bore no relation to changes among the top peripheral T cell clonotypes.

The data were produced by immunoSEQ multiplex PCR, yet TCRdb's version contains in-frame clones alone and is incomplete. The table lists around 50,000 clones, roughly 85% of them singletons. The V call is TRBV19, the J call TRBJ1-3; TRBD1 aligns across 8 bases. Specimen: PBMCs, collected from a glioma patient treated with radiotherapy, temozolomide or both. This TCR was sampled from a man aged 35-49 years with glioma. DNA for the CDR3: TGTGCCAGTAGAAGGGACAGGCGTCTCTCTGGAAACACCATATATTTT. Translated, it gives CASRRDRRLSGNTIYF.